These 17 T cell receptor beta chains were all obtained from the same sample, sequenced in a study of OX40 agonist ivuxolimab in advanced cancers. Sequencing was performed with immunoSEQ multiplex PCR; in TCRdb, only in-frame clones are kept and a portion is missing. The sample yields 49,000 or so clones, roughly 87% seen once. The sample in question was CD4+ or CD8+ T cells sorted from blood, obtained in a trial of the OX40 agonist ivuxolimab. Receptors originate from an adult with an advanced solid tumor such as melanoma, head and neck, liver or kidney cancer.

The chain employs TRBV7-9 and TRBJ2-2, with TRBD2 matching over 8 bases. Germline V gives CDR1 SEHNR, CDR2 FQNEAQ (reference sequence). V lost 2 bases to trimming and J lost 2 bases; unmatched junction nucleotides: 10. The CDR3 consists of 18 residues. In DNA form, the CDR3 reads TGTGCCAGCAGCTTAATGAGGGCGGGAGGAATTAACACCGGGGAGCTGTTTTTT. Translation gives CASSLMRAGGINTGELFF.

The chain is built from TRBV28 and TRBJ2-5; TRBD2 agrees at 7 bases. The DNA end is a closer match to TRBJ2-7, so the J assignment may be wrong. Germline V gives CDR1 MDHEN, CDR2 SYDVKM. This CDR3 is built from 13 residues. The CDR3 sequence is CASGRGGGYEQYF. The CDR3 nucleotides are TGTGCCAGTGGGAGGGGTGGAGGCTACGAGCAGTACTTC.

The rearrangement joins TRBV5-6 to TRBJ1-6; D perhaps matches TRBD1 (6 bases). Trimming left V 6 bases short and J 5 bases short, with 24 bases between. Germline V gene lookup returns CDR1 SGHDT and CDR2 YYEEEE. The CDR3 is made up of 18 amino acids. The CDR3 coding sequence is TGTGCCAGCACCTCCCTGGGGCGACACAGGGTTGATAATTCACCCCTCCACTTT. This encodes CASTSLGRHRVDNSPLHF.

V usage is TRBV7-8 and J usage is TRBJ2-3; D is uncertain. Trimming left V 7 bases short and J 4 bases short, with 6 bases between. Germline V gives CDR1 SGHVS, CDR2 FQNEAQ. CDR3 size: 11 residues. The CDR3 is CASILSDTQYF. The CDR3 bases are TGTGCCAGCATCCTGTCAGATACGCAGTATTTT. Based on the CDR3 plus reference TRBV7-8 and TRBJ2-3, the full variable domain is GAGVSQSPRYKVAKRGQDVALRCDPISGHVSLFWYQQALGQGPEFLTYFQNEAQLDKSGLPSDRFFAERPEGSVSTLKIQRTQQEDSAVYLCASILSDTQYFGPGTRLTVL.

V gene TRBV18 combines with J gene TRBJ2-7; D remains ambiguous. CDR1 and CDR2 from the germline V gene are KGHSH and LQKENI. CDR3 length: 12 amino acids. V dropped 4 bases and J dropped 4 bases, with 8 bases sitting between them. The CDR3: CASSHDRYEQYF. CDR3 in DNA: TGTGCCAGCTCACACGACCGGTACGAGCAGTACTTC.

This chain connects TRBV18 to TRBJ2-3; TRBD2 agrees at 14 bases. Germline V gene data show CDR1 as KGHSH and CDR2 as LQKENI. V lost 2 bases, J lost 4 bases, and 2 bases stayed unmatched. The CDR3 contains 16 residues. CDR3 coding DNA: TGTGCCAGCTCACCAGGACTAGCGGGAGGCGCAGATACGCAGTATTTT. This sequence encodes CASSPGLAGGADTQYF.

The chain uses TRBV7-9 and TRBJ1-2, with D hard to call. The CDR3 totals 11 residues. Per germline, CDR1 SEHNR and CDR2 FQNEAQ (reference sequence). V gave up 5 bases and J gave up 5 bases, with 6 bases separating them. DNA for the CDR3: TGTGCCAGCAGCCCCATATATGGCTACACCTTC. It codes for CASSPIYGYTF.

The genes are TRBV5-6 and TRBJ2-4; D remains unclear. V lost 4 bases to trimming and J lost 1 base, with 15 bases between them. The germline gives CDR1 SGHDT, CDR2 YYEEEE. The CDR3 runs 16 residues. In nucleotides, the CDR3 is TGTGCCAGCAGCCGGGCCCTCACAATGGCCAAAAACATTCAGTACTTC. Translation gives CASSRALTMAKNIQYF. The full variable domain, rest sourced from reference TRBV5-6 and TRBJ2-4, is DAGVTQSPTHLIKTRGQQVTLRCSPKSGHDTVSWYQQALGQGPQFIFQYYEEEERQRGNFPDRFSGHQFPNYSSELNVNALLLGDSALYLCASSRALTMAKNIQYFGAGTRLSVL.

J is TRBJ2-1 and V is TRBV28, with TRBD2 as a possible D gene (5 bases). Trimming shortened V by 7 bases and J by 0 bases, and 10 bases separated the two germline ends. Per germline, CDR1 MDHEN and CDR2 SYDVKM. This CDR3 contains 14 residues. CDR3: CASTRRASYNEQFF. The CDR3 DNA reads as TGTGCCAGCACCCGGCGGGCCTCCTACAATGAGCAGTTCTTC.

For the CDR3, the DNA is TGTGCCAGCAGCGTGGCTAGCGGATTCACAGATACGCAGTATTTT. Protein: CASSVASGFTDTQYF. V gene TRBV9 combines with J gene TRBJ2-3, with 7 bases that match TRBD2. This CDR3 comprises 15 residues. Germline V gene data show CDR1 as SGDLS and CDR2 as YYNGEE. Trimming cost V 2 bases and J 2 bases; bases outside gene matches: 5.

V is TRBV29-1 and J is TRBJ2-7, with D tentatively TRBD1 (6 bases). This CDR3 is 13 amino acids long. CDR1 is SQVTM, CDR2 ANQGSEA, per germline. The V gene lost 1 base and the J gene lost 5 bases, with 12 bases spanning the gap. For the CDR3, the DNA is TGCAGCGTTGAAGGGGCCAGGGGAAACGAGCAGTACTTC. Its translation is CSVEGARGNEQYF.

The CDR3 loop reads CASSAGTGDRTEAFF. The CDR3 region has the DNA TGCGCCAGCAGCGCCGGGACAGGGGATCGCACTGAAGCTTTCTTT. The chain uses TRBV5-1 and TRBJ1-1; 10 bases match TRBD1. The CDR3 runs 15 residues. V dropped 4 bases and J dropped 4; count of bases not matched to a gene: 7. Germline assignment: CDR1 SGHRS and CDR2 YFSETQ.

The CDR3 DNA sequence: TGTGCCAGCAGCAGCCGGTGGAACCCTTCTCTTCAGCCCCAGCATTTT. Its protein product is CASSSRWNPSLQPQHF. V gene TRBV7-8 combines with J gene TRBJ1-5, with D unclear. This CDR3 has 16 amino acids. V was clipped by 5 bases and J by 6 bases, with 20 bases between them. From germline, CDR1 is SGHVS and CDR2 FQNEAQ.

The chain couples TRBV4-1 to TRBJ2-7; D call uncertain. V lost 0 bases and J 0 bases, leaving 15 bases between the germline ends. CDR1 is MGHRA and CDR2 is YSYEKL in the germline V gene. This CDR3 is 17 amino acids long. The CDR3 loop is CASSQDYTQRSSYEQYF. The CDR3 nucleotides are TGCGCCAGCAGCCAAGATTATACCCAGAGGAGCTCCTACGAGCAGTACTTC.

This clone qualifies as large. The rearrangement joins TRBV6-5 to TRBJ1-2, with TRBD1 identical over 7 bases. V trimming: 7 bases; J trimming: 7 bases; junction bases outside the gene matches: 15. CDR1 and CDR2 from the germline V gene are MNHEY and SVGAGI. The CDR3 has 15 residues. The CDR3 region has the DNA TGTGCCAGCAATGCCAGGGGAGGGGGCGCAGGTGGCTACACCTTC. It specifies CASNARGGGAGGYTF.

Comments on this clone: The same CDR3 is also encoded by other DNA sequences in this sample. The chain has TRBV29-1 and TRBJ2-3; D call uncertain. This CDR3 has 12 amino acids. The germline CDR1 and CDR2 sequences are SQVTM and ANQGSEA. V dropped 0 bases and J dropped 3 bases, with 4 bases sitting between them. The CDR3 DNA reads TGCAGCGTTGAAGAGGGGACAGATACGCAGTATTTT. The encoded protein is CSVEEGTDTQYF.

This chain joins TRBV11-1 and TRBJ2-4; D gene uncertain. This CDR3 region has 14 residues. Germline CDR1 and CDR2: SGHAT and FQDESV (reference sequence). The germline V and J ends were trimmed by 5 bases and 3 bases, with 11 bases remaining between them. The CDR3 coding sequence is TGTGCCAGCAGCAACCCCAAGGTCAAAAACATTCAGTACTTC. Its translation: CASSNPKVKNIQYF.